These T cell receptor beta chains were read from a single sample in a study of B cell selection in AIRE deficiency. Produced via immunoSEQ multiplex PCR; TCRdb's table is partial and in-frame only. The table shows approximately 22,000 clones, with around 90% occurring only once. The sample comprised CD4+CD25+ Tregs sorted from PBMCs. All receptors derive from a human donor in good health. The CDR3 runs from the conserved cysteine through the conserved F or W. A D gene is named only where the DNA matches it firmly.

V	length	D	J	DNA	CDR3
TRBV6-5	14	.	TRBJ1-1	TGTGCCAGCAGGAGAGGGGGGGGGAACACTGAAGCTTTCTTT	CASRRGGGNTEAFF
TRBV23-1	14	.	TRBJ1-2	TGCGCCAGCAGTCAATTTAACCAGGACTATGGCTACACCTTC	CASSQFNQDYGYTF
TRBV19	16	TRBD1	TRBJ2-7	TGTGCCAGTAGTCCCCCCGGGACAGCTTATACCTACGAGCAGTACTTC	CASSPPGTAYTYEQYF
TRBV6-5	13	TRBD1	TRBJ1-2	TGTGCCAGCAGTTCGAGGGACAGCTATGGCTACACCTTC	CASSSRDSYGYTF
TRBV7-3	13	.	TRBJ2-3	TGTGCCAGCAGCCTCCTAGGTAGAGATACGCAGTATTTT	CASSLLGRDTQYF
TRBV9	18	TRBD2	TRBJ2-1	TGTGCCAGCAGCGTCGGACTAGCGGGCTCAAGCTCCTACAATGAGCAGTTCTTC	CASSVGLAGSSSYNEQFF
TRBV5-4	14	TRBD1	TRBJ1-2	TGTGCCAGCAGGTCTACAGGGGCTACCTATGGCTACACCTTC	CASRSTGATYGYTF
TRBV7-9	13	.	TRBJ2-3	TGTGCCAGCAGCTTAGCAGGAAGGGATACGCAGTATTTT	CASSLAGRDTQYF
TRBV10-2	16	.	TRBJ2-1	TGCGCCAGCAGTGACGGGGGCGGAAACCCCTACAATGAGCAGTTCTTC	CASSDGGGNPYNEQFF
TRBV10-1	10	.	TRBJ1-2	TGCGCCAGCAGGGCTCATGGCTACACCTTC	CASRAHGYTF
TRBV19	13	.	TRBJ2-2	TGTGCCAGTCCGAATCGGGGCACCGGGGAGCTGTTTTTT	CASPNRGTGELFF
TRBV7-5	17	.	TRBJ2-7	TGTGCCAGAAGCGGAGGGGAGGCCGGGAGTAGCTCCTACGAGCAGTACTTC	CARSGGEAGSSSYEQYF
TRBV5-6	12	.	TRBJ2-3	TGTGCCAGCACCCGTAGGGTAGATACGCAGTATTTT	CASTRRVDTQYF
TRBV18	12	.	TRBJ1-1	TGTGCCAGCTCCCAATGGGAAACTGAAGCTTTCTTT	CASSQWETEAFF
TRBV6-6	14	TRBD1	TRBJ2-3	TGTGCCAGCAGCCAGGGGGCCGGCACAGATACGCAGTATTTT	CASSQGAGTDTQYF
TRBV7-9	16	.	TRBJ1-3	TGTGCCAGCAGCTTAGAGCAGGGTTTCGCTGGAAACACCATATATTTT	CASSLEQGFAGNTIYF
TRBV6-6	16	TRBD2	TRBJ2-1	TGTGCCAGCAGGGGGACTAGCGGGGAAACCTACAATGAGCAGTTCTTC	CASRGTSGETYNEQFF
TRBV5-6	14	.	TRBJ2-3	TGTGCCAGCAGTTTCCGAGGATTTAAAGATACGCAGTATTTT	CASSFRGFKDTQYF
TRBV7-2	14	.	TRBJ2-2	TGTGCCAGCAGCTTAGCGCCTCACACCGGGGAGCTGTTTTTT	CASSLAPHTGELFF
TRBV5-4	15	.	TRBJ2-7	TGTGCCAGCAGCTTCGGACCGATAGCCACCTACGAGCAGTACTTC	CASSFGPIATYEQYF
TRBV5-1	16	TRBD1	TRBJ1-2	TGCGCCAGCAGCTTGGAAGGGACAGGGTACGGCTATGGCTACACCTTC	CASSLEGTGYGYGYTF
TRBV29-1	15	.	TRBJ2-1	TGCAGCTCCCGAGCCCGATTCTCCTCCTACAATGAGCAGTTCTTC	CSSRARFSSYNEQFF